Following are 28 T cell receptor beta chains from one sample sequenced in a study of blood T cells in healthy people across ages. Sample-barcoded 5' priming and a J-beta primer mix drove a second PCR of roughly 6 to 12 cycles. MiXCR, applied by TCRdb to the 5' RACE reads, yields one record per CDR3 protein. The sample consists of hundreds of thousands of distinct CDR3 sequences, about 48% of them appearing once. Sequencing input: blood. The source of these receptors is an elderly man in good health.

This clonotype was counted a few times. V and J are TRBV7-9 and TRBJ1-6, with a possible D match to TRBD1 (6 bases). Germline CDR1 and CDR2: SEHNR and FQNEAQ (reference sequence). Between the trimmed V and J ends, which lost 6 bases and 0 bases, there was a span of 15 bases. The CDR3 covers 17 residues. The CDR3 sequence: CASRGGGRSSYNSPLHF. The CDR3 DNA follows: TGTGCCAGCAGGGGGGGCGGTAGGAGCTCCTATAATTCACCCCTCCACTTT. Drawing the rest from reference TRBV7-9 and TRBJ1-6, the complete variable domain is DTGVSQNPRHKITKRGQNVTFRCDPISEHNRLYWYRQTLGQGPEFLTYFQNEAQLEKSRLLSDRFSAERPKGSFSTLEIQRTEQGDSAMYLCASRGGGRSSYNSPLHFGNGTRLTVT.

This chain uses TRBV12-3 or TRBV12-4 with TRBJ1-4; 7 bases agree with TRBD1. Trimming took 5 bases from V and 8 from J; bases not matched to a gene: 8. The CDR3 is 14 amino acids. The DNA of the CDR3 is TGTGCCAGCAGTCCGGTTGACAGGGACGAAAAACTGTTTTTT. It is translated as CASSPVDRDEKLFF.

The table lists this clonotype with a few counts. The rearrangement joins TRBV7-2 to TRBJ2-7; 7 nucleotides agree with TRBD1. Germline trimming cut 1 base from V and 3 bases from J; bases unmatched to any gene: 6. Per germline, CDR1 SGHTA and CDR2 FQGNSA. This CDR3 contains 15 residues. CDR3 protein: CASSLGPGGGYEQYF. For the CDR3, the DNA is TGTGCCAGCAGCTTAGGCCCAGGGGGTGGCTACGAGCAGTACTTC.

The rearrangement uses TRBV5-1 and TRBJ1-5; D is unresolved. The V and J ends lost 2 bases and 6 bases respectively, with 9 bases between them. The CDR3 length is 13 residues. The germline gives CDR1 SGHRS, CDR2 YFSETQ. DNA for the CDR3: TGCGCCAGCAGCTTCAACCGGGGTCAGCCCCAGCATTTT. It is translated as CASSFNRGQPQHF.

The table lists this clonotype with many counts. This sequence joins TRBV29-1 and TRBJ2-7, with D possibly called TRBD1 or TRBD2 (7 bases each). The CDR3 totals 15 residues. Germline lookup yields CDR1 SQVTM and CDR2 ANQGSEA. The germline V and J ends were trimmed by 4 bases and 4 bases, with 20 bases remaining between them. The CDR3 nucleotides read TGCAGCGTTGTCTCGGGAGGAACAGGGGTGTACGAGCAGTACTTC. This sequence encodes CSVVSGGTGVYEQYF.

The chain combines TRBV30 with TRBJ1-2; D gene uncertain. The CDR3 is made up of 11 amino acids. The V end was cut by 5 bases, the J end by 3 bases, with 7 bases between. Germline lookup yields CDR1 GTSNPN and CDR2 SVGIG (reference sequence). CDR3 protein: CAWRLDYGYTF. The CDR3 DNA reads as TGTGCCTGGCGCCTAGACTATGGCTACACCTTC.

There are a few counts of this clonotype. The genes are TRBV27 and TRBJ2-1; 13 nucleotides line up with TRBD2. Germline V gene data show CDR1 as MNHEY and CDR2 as SMNVEV (reference sequence). This CDR3 contains 16 residues. The trim removed 3 bases at V and 6 bases at J, leaving 5 bases unmatched. This CDR3 reads CASSFLTSGRINEQFF. CDR3 nucleotide sequence: TGTGCCAGCAGTTTCCTGACTAGCGGGAGGATCAATGAGCAGTTCTTC.

V usage is TRBV25-1 and J usage is TRBJ1-4; perhaps TRBD1 as D (5 bases). This CDR3 contains 16 residues. V was clipped by 4 bases and J by 0 bases, with 12 bases between them. CDR1 MGHDK and CDR2 SYGVNS come from the germline V gene. CDR3 in DNA: TGTGCCAGCAGTGCGACAGACTATCCAACTAATGAAAAACTGTTTTTT. Translation: CASSATDYPTNEKLFF.

This clonotype was seen more than once but under ten times. The gene calls are TRBV9 and TRBJ2-3, with 12 bases that match TRBD2. V lost 3 bases to trimming and J lost 7 bases; unmatched junction nucleotides: 9. CDR1 SGDLS and CDR2 YYNGEE come from the germline V gene. CDR3 length equals 16 residues. CDR3 DNA: TGTGCCAGCAGCGCGGAGACTAGCGGGAGAGTGAATACGCAGTATTTT. Translation gives CASSAETSGRVNTQYF.

The chain is built from TRBV28 and TRBJ1-1, with 8 bases matching TRBD1. The CDR3 length is 14 residues. V was clipped by 5 bases and J by 11 bases; unmatched bases: 13. Germline values: CDR1 MDHEN, CDR2 SYDVKM. CDR3 nucleotide sequence: TGTGCCAGCAGTCAGACCGGACAGGGCAGGTGGGCTTTCTTT. It specifies CASSQTGQGRWAFF.

The chain is built from TRBV5-1 and TRBJ2-3; the D gene is possibly TRBD2 (6 bases). The CDR3 spans 15 residues. Trimming took 2 bases from V and 0 from J, leaving 10 bases between them. The V gene's germline CDR1 is SGHRS and CDR2 YFSETQ. As DNA, the CDR3 is TGCGCCAGCAGCTTAGGGACTTTTAGCACAGATACGCAGTATTTT. Protein: CASSLGTFSTDTQYF.

The chain employs TRBV6-5 and TRBJ2-7; D ambiguous. The V end was cut by 2 bases, the J end by 2 bases, with 7 bases between. Per germline, CDR1 MNHEY and CDR2 SVGAGI. This CDR3 has 13 amino acids. The CDR3, as DNA: TGTGCCAGCAGTTACGTAAGAGCCTACGAGCAGTACTTC. Residues: CASSYVRAYEQYF.

The V call is TRBV7-6, the J call TRBJ2-7, with unresolved D. The tail of the sequence fits TRBJ2-5 better, so the J call may be wrong. This CDR3 has 15 residues. Germline V gene data show CDR1 as SGHVS and CDR2 as FNYEAQ. The CDR3 coding sequence is TGTGCCAGCAGCTTAGGACTCCACCAGACGGAGACCCAGTACTTC. This translates into CASSLGLHQTETQYF.

This rearrangement joins TRBV19 to TRBJ2-1; no clear D gene. Trimming pared 8 bases from V and 8 bases from J, leaving 19 bases between. CDR3 size: 14 residues. Per the germline V gene, CDR1 is LNHDA and CDR2 is SQIVND (reference sequence). In DNA, the CDR3 is TGTGCCAGTTCCCAAGGGCTAGTAGCATATGAGCAGTTCTTC. As protein: CASSQGLVAYEQFF.

The rearrangement links TRBV5-1 to TRBJ2-5; 9 bases match TRBD2. This CDR3 contains 15 residues. CDR1 is SGHRS, CDR2 YFSETQ, per germline. With V trimmed by 0 bases and J by 4 bases, 4 bases remained unmatched. The CDR3, as DNA: TGCGCCAGCAGCTTGGTAGCGACTAGCGGAGAGACCCAGTACTTC. The encoded protein is CASSLVATSGETQYF.

The chain recombines TRBV27 with TRBJ1-1, with D unresolved. The CDR3 length is 14 residues. The V end was cut by 5 bases, the J end by 6 bases, with 16 bases between. Germline assignment: CDR1 MNHEY and CDR2 SMNVEV (reference sequence). DNA for the CDR3: TGTGCCAGCAGTCCTCCCCCCAGCGGGTCTGAAGCTTTCTTT. Protein: CASSPPPSGSEAFF.

With respect to this clonotype: One end of the junction does not line up with germline, which may come from a read error. This chain connects TRBV12-3 or TRBV12-4 to TRBJ2-1; D possibly corresponds to TRBD2 (6 bases). This CDR3 comprises 16 residues. In nucleotides, the CDR3 is TGTACCAGCAGCCTGTCCTCCGGGAGTCCCTACAATGAGCAGTTCTTC. Translated: CTSSLSSGSPYNEQFF.

This rearrangement joins TRBV9 to TRBJ2-7; D possibly uses TRBD1 or TRBD2 (5 bases each). This CDR3 has 15 amino acids. Per the germline V gene, CDR1 is SGDLS and CDR2 is YYNGEE. Trimming removed 3 bases from V and 3 bases from J, with 16 bases in between. CDR3 region: CASSGGKRGDYEQYF. Here the CDR3 DNA reads TGTGCCAGCAGCGGGGGAAAGAGAGGGGACTACGAGCAGTACTTC.

The gene calls are TRBV4-2 and TRBJ2-1; no clear D. The DNA matches TRBJ2-7 better at its end, which makes the J call doubtful. The CDR3 runs to 14 residues. The germline CDR1 and CDR2 sequences are LGHNA and YNFKEQ. The CDR3 protein is CASSQSSSYNEQYF. As DNA, the CDR3 is TGTGCCAGCAGCCAAAGCAGTAGTTACAATGAGCAGTACTTC.

This clonotype appeared a few times. V is TRBV20-1 and J is TRBJ2-5; 7 bases agree with TRBD2. V lost 1 base to trimming and J lost 11 bases; unmatched junction nucleotides: 19. The CDR3 is 16 amino acids. Germline CDR1 is DFQATT and CDR2 is SNEGSKA (reference sequence). This CDR3 is CSARALTSDRYNEQYF. The CDR3 coding sequence is TGCAGTGCTAGAGCTCTCACTAGCGACCGATACAATGAGCAGTACTTC.

In its sample, this clonotype was seen a few times. The chain links TRBV4-2 to TRBJ1-1, with D uncertain. The CDR3 covers 13 residues. From germline, CDR1 is LGHNA and CDR2 YNFKEQ. The V end lost 3 bases, the J end lost 3 bases, and 8 bases lay between the germline ends. The chain's CDR3 is CASSQGEDTEAFF. The DNA for the CDR3 is TGTGCCAGCAGCCAGGGTGAGGACACTGAAGCTTTCTTT.

The V call is TRBV12-3 or TRBV12-4, the J call TRBJ2-7; D uncertain. V was cut by 0 bases and J by 2 bases, with 5 bases left in between. The CDR3 runs to 13 residues. CDR3 DNA: TGTGCCAGCAGTTTAGCGGCCACCTACGAGCAGTACTTC. Its protein product is CASSLAATYEQYF.

This clonotype was recorded a few times. DNA of the CDR3: TGCGCCAGCAGTGAGTCCAGGTCTGGGATGTACAATGAGCAGTTCTTC. Its protein product is CASSESRSGMYNEQFF. The gene calls are TRBV10-1 and TRBJ2-1; D unclear. Germline CDR1 WNHNN, CDR2 SYGVQD (reference sequence). V was shortened by 0 bases and J by 4 bases, with 13 bases between the two germline ends. The CDR3 extends over 16 amino acids.

This chain joins TRBV4-1 and TRBJ2-7; 9 nucleotides line up with TRBD1. V shed 4 bases and J 6 bases; nucleotides not matched to a gene: 13. The CDR3 extends over 16 amino acids. Germline-derived CDR1 and CDR2 are MGHRA and YSYEKL. The CDR3 coding sequence is TGCGCCAGCAGCCCGGCCCACACAGGGGGCTCTTTCGAGCAGTACTTC. Amino acid sequence: CASSPAHTGGSFEQYF.

V and J are TRBV27 and TRBJ2-1; 9 bases align to TRBD1. Germline CDR1 is MNHEY and CDR2 is SMNVEV (reference sequence). The V gene end was trimmed by 6 bases and the J gene end by 0 bases; junction bases not matched to a gene: 3. CDR3 length: 15 residues. The CDR3 loop is CASRATGGSYNEQFF. For the CDR3, the DNA is TGTGCCAGCAGGGCGACAGGGGGCTCCTACAATGAGCAGTTCTTC.

In its sample, this clonotype was seen a few times. The rearrangement links TRBV25-1 to TRBJ1-5, with D possibly TRBD1 on 5 matching bases. Trimming removed 1 base from V and 7 bases from J, with 17 bases in between. CDR3 size: 16 residues. Looked up from germline, CDR1 is MGHDK and CDR2 is SYGVNS. CDR3 sequence reads: CASSELRGGGEQPQHF. CDR3 DNA: TGTGCCAGCAGTGAATTAAGGGGCGGGGGAGAGCAGCCCCAGCATTTT.

The chain links TRBV29-1 to TRBJ1-2; D call uncertain. In germline, CDR1 is SQVTM, CDR2 ANQGSEA. Trimming removed 4 bases from V and 4 bases from J, with 16 bases in between. This CDR3 region has 14 residues. CDR3 sequence reads: CSVGPGRGIYGYTF. DNA for the CDR3: TGCAGCGTTGGCCCGGGCAGAGGGATCTATGGCTACACCTTC.

The chain has TRBV15 and TRBJ1-5, with 7 positions matching TRBD1. This CDR3 contains 15 residues. With 3 bases clipped from V and 4 bases from J, the junction kept 6 bases outside the gene matches. CDR1 is LNHNV and CDR2 is YYDKDF in the germline V gene (reference sequence). CDR3 bases: TGTGCCACCAGCAGGGCAAGGGACAGTAATCAGCCCCAGCATTTT. Translation gives CATSRARDSNQPQHF.